The following is a T cell receptor (beta chain) sequence with its context. This sample was taken from a study of blood T cell repertoires in COVID-19. The overall study: The study drew acute and convalescent COVID-19 samples from the United States, Italy and Spain.

Profiled with immunoSEQ multiplex PCR; TCRdb holds only in-frame clones, not every one. Of 150,000 to 200,000 clones in the sample, 70% to 90% are singletons; the top ten hold approximately 11%. This sequence originates from a woman aged 55-69 years with COVID-19, enrolled during active disease. The material sequenced was peripheral blood.

The CDR3 loop reads CASSQRQSNQPQHF. CDR3 nucleotides: TGTGCCAGCAGCCAAAGACAGAGCAATCAGCCCCAGCATTTT. This rearrangement joins TRBV6-5 to TRBJ1-5, with TRBD1 as a possible D gene (5 bases). V shed 6 bases and J shed 1 base, with 10 bases lying between them. Germline-derived CDR1 and CDR2 are MNHEY and SVGAGI. CDR3 length: 14 residues.